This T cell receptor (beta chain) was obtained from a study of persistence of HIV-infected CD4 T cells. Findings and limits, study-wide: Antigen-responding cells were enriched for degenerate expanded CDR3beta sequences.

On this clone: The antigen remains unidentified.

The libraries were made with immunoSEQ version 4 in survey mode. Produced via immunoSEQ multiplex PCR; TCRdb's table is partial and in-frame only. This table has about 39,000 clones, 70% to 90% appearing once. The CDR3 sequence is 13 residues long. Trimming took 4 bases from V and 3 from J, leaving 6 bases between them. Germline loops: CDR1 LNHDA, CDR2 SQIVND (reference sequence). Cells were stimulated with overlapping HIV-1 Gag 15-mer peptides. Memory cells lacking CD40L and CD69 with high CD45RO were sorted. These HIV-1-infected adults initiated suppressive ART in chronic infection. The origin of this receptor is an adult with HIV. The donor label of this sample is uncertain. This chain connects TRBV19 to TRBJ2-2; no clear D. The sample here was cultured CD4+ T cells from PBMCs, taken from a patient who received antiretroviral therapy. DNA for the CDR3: TGTGCCAGTAGTAGGATTTACACCGGGGAGCTGTTTTTT. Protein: CASSRIYTGELFF. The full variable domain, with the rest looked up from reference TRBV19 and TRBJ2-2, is DGGITQSPKYLFRKEGQNVTLSCEQNLNHDAMYWYRQDPGQGLRLIYYSQIVNDFQKGDIAEGYSVSREKKESFPLTVTSAQKNPTAFYLCASSRIYTGELFFGEGSRLTVL.